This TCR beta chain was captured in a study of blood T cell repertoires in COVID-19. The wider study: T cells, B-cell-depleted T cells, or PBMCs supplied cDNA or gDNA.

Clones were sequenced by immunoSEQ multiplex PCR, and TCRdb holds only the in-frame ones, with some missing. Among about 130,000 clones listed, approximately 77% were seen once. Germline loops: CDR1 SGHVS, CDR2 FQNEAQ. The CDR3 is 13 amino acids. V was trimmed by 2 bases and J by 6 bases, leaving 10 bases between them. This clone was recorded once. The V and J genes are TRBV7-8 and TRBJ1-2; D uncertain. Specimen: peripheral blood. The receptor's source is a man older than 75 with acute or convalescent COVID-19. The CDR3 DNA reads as TGTGCCAGCAGCTTACGAGGGCCTGATGGCTACACCTTC. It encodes CASSLRGPDGYTF.